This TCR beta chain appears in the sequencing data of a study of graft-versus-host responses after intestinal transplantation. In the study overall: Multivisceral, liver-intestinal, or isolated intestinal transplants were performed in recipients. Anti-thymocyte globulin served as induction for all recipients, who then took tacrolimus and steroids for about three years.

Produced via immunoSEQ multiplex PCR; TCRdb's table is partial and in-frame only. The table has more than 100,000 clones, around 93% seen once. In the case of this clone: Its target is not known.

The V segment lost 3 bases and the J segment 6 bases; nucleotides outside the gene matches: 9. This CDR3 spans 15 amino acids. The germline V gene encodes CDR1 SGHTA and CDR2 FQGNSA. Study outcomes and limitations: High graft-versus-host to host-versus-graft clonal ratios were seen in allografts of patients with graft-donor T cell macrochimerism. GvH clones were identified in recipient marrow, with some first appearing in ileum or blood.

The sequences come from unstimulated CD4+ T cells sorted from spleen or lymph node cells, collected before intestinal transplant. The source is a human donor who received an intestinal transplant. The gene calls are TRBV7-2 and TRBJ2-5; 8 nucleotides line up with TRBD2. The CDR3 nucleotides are TGTGCCAGCAGCTTCGAAAGCGGGAGTAGCCAGACCCAGTACTTC. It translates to CASSFESGSSQTQYF.